A single TCR beta chain is shown here with its context. V lost 2 bases, J lost 5 bases, and 9 bases lay in between. CDR3 size: 13 residues. This sample stems from a study of blood T cell repertoires in COVID-19. Overall study: Donors in the United States, Italy and Spain gave samples during acute or convalescent COVID-19. PBMCs, B-cell-depleted T cells, or T cells were the source of the cDNA or gDNA that made up the material.

Study processing details: Estimation of nucleated cell counts was performed using reference gene primer amplification. Clones were read by immunoSEQ multiplex PCR, and TCRdb kept only the in-frame ones, dropping some. Clone size and V and J calls were adopted from that table, with D and trimming inferred from the DNA. There are fewer than 300,000 clones in the sample; approximately 85% occur only once, and more than 7.5% lies in the top ten. This TCR derives from a man younger than 35 with active or convalescent COVID-19. V is TRBV12-3 or TRBV12-4 and J is TRBJ1-1; weak D call: TRBD1 (6 bases). The sequencing input was peripheral blood. The CDR3, as DNA: TGTGCCAGCAGTTTATACAGGGCGACTGAAGCTTTCTTT. Its protein product is CASSLYRATEAFF.